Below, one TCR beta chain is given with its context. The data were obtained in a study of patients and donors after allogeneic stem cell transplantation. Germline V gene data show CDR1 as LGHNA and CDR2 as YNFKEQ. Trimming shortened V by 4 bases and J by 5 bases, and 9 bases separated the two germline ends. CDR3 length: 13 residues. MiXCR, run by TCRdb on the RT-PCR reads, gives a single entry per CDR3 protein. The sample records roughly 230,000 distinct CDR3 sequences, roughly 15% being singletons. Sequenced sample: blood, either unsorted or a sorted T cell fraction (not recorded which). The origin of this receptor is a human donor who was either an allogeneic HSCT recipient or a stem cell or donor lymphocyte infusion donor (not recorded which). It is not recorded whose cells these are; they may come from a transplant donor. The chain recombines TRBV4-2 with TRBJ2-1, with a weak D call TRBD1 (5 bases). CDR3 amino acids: CASSRQTDNEQFF. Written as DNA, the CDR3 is TGTGCCAGCAGCCGACAGACAGACAATGAGCAGTTCTTC.